A single sample is the source of the 22 T cell receptor beta chains below, sequenced in a study of Tregs in tolerant kidney transplant recipients. Only in-frame clones appear in the TCRdb table, and some are missing; sequencing was by immunoSEQ multiplex PCR. The data contain about 110,000 clones, 85% to 90% of them seen just once; the ten biggest clones take up 0.34%. Material: CD4+ T cells from blood, obtained before the transplant. These TCRs come from a human donor who received a combined kidney and bone marrow transplant.

V and J are TRBV5-4 and TRBJ2-6; 8 nucleotides agree with TRBD1. Trimming removed 3 bases from V and 4 bases from J; junction bases left unmatched: 15. The CDR3 is 19 amino acids. Looked up from germline, CDR1 is SGHNT and CDR2 is YYREEE (reference sequence). DNA of the CDR3: TGTGCCAGCAGCTCCTACGGACAGGGCGACGGACTGGGGGCCAACGTCCTGACTTTC. This codes for CASSSYGQGDGLGANVLTF.

The chain links TRBV2 to TRBJ2-1; perhaps TRBD1 as D (6 bases). Germline CDR1 reads SNHLY; CDR2 reads FYNNEI. Trimming cost V 4 bases and J 4 bases, with 8 bases left between them. The CDR3 totals 13 residues. The CDR3 DNA sequence: TGTGCCAGCAGTGGCAGGGGTTACAATGAGCAGTTCTTC. Translating gives CASSGRGYNEQFF.

This chain links TRBV15 with TRBJ2-3, with TRBD1 as a possible D gene (5 bases). Looked up from germline, CDR1 is LNHNV and CDR2 is YYDKDF (reference sequence). The ends were cut back, 3 bases at V and 4 bases at J, with 11 bases in the middle. The CDR3 has 14 residues. CDR3 in DNA: TGTGCCACCAGCAGGGGGCATTCGCCAGATACGCAGTATTTT. It is translated as CATSRGHSPDTQYF.

The sample holds one count of this clone. V gene TRBV9 combines with J gene TRBJ2-1, with 7 bases fitting TRBD1. The germline V gene encodes CDR1 SGDLS and CDR2 YYNGEE. This CDR3 spans 15 amino acids. V shed 2 bases and J 2 bases; nucleotides not matched to a gene: 4. The CDR3, as DNA: TGTGCCAGCAGCGTCGACAGGGCCCCCTACAATGAGCAGTTCTTC. As protein: CASSVDRAPYNEQFF.

This chain connects TRBV29-1 to TRBJ1-2; D is uncertain. Trimming stripped 7 bases from V and 1 base from J, with 7 bases between. The CDR3 spans 11 residues. In germline, CDR1 is SQVTM, CDR2 ANQGSEA. For the CDR3, the DNA is TGCAGCGCCCACGGTAACTATGGCTACACCTTC. Translation gives CSAHGNYGYTF. The full variable domain, with the rest looked up from reference TRBV29-1 and TRBJ1-2, is SAVISQKPSRDICQRGTSLTIQCQVDSQVTMMFWYRQQPGQSLTLIATANQGSEATYESGFVIDKFPISRPNLTFSTLTVSNMSPEDSSIYLCSAHGNYGYTFGSGTRLTVV.

This clone was found once. CDR3 coding DNA: TGCGCCAGCAGCCAAGATCTTCGAGGTAGTGGTCCGGAGACCCAGTACTTC. Protein sequence: CASSQDLRGSGPETQYF. The rearrangement links TRBV4-3 to TRBJ2-5; the D is unclear. This CDR3 is 17 amino acids long. Per germline, CDR1 LGHNA and CDR2 YSLEER. V lost 0 bases and J lost 5, with 19 bases in between.

The rearrangement links TRBV30 to TRBJ1-5, with D perhaps TRBD1 (5 bases). This CDR3 contains 13 residues. V was clipped by 5 bases and J by 4 bases, with 12 bases between them. Germline V gene sequence: CDR1 GTSNPN, CDR2 SVGIG (reference sequence). CDR3 residues: CAWGTGGNQPQHF. In nucleotides, the CDR3 is TGTGCCTGGGGGACTGGGGGGAATCAGCCCCAGCATTTT.

The chain recombines TRBV9 with TRBJ2-1, with D perhaps TRBD1 (5 bases). The CDR3 has 16 residues. Trimming shortened V by 4 bases and J by 0 bases, and 14 bases separated the two germline ends. Per the germline V gene, CDR1 is SGDLS and CDR2 is YYNGEE. In DNA form, the CDR3 reads TGTGCCAGCAGCCCCTTAGTGGGGCGCTCCTACAATGAGCAGTTCTTC. This encodes CASSPLVGRSYNEQFF.

The chain employs TRBV21-1 and TRBJ2-3; the table gives TRBD2 as D, unverified against the DNA. TRBV21-1 is a pseudogene. CDR3 length equals 16 residues. DNA for the CDR3: TGTGCCAGCAGCAAACCCGACGAGAGAGGCGCAGATACGCAGTATTTT. Translating gives CASSKPDERGADTQYF.

The CDR3 spells CASSDTGGWTEAFF. In DNA form, the CDR3 reads TGTGCCAGCAGTGATACGGGGGGTTGGACTGAAGCTTTCTTT. The chain couples TRBV2 to TRBJ1-1, with a tentative D call TRBD1 (5 bases). V lost 3 bases to trimming and J lost 5 bases, with 13 bases between them. The CDR3 sequence is 14 residues long. CDR1 is SNHLY, CDR2 FYNNEI, per germline.

This sequence joins TRBV28 and TRBJ2-3, with 13 bases identical to TRBD2. This CDR3 region has 20 residues. The ends lost 7 bases at V and 4 bases at J; junction bases unmatched: 20. Germline CDR1 MDHEN, CDR2 SYDVKM. The CDR3 sequence is CASTPRLAGGSKGGSDTQYF. The CDR3 nucleotides are TGTGCCAGCACCCCTCGACTAGCGGGAGGCAGCAAAGGGGGCTCAGATACGCAGTATTTT.

This clone appeared once. The CDR3 DNA follows: TGTGCCAGCAGTACGCGACTAGCGGGAGAGGTAGATACGCAGTATTTT. As protein: CASSTRLAGEVDTQYF. The chain carries TRBV27 and TRBJ2-3, with 12 bases identical to TRBD2. This CDR3 is built from 16 residues. The germline V gene has CDR1 MNHEY and CDR2 SMNVEV (reference sequence). V lost 5 bases to trimming and J lost 5 bases; unmatched junction nucleotides: 8.

The genes are TRBV2 and TRBJ2-7, with 10 bases identical to TRBD2. Germline CDR1 and CDR2: SNHLY and FYNNEI. The CDR3 totals 13 residues. The junction had 5 bases not matched to a gene; V was cut back by 8 bases and J by 4 bases. The CDR3 protein is CASRTSGTYEQYF. CDR3 DNA sequence: TGTGCCAGCCGAACTAGCGGGACTTACGAGCAGTACTTC.

V usage is TRBV4-3 and J usage is TRBJ2-7; 7 nucleotides match TRBD2. The germline gives CDR1 LGHNA, CDR2 YSLEER. After removal of 0 bases from V and 0 bases from J, the junction contained 5 bases not matched to a gene. The length of the CDR3 is 16 residues. The CDR3 nucleotides read TGCGCCAGCAGCCAAGATGGGGCTAGCGGCTCCTACGAGCAGTACTTC. Protein: CASSQDGASGSYEQYF.

This sequence joins TRBV25-1 and TRBJ1-1; D unclear. This CDR3 region has 14 residues. Germline V CDR1 and CDR2: MGHDK, SYGVNS. V was trimmed by 7 bases and J by 4 bases, leaving 16 bases between them. The DNA of the CDR3 is TGTGCCAGCAAGTTGGGCAGTTTAACCACTGAAGCTTTCTTT. It translates to CASKLGSLTTEAFF.

This clone has just one count. This CDR3 is CASSDPGETGELFF. CDR3 DNA sequence: TGTGCCAGCAGCGACCCAGGGGAAACCGGGGAGCTGTTTTTT. The gene calls are TRBV2 and TRBJ2-2; a weak D match, TRBD1 (6 bases). The V gene's germline CDR1 is SNHLY and CDR2 FYNNEI. The length of the CDR3 is 14 residues. The germline V and J ends were trimmed by 6 bases and 5 bases, with 13 bases remaining between them.

CDR3 sequence: CASSLTSGKGEQYF. The CDR3 nucleotides are TGTGCCAGCAGCTTAACAAGCGGGAAGGGCGAGCAGTACTTC. The chain recombines TRBV7-9 with TRBJ2-7; the match to TRBD2 covers 7 bases. Per the germline V gene, CDR1 is SEHNR and CDR2 is FQNEAQ (reference sequence). The CDR3 runs to 14 residues. Trimming at V came to 2 bases and at J to 6 bases, leaving 7 bases not matched to a gene.

The chain couples TRBV28 to TRBJ2-1; TRBD1 matches at 9 bases. Germline trimming cut 3 bases from V and 0 bases from J; bases unmatched to any gene: 9. The CDR3 is made up of 18 amino acids. In germline, CDR1 is MDHEN, CDR2 SYDVKM. CDR3 loop: CASSFWGTGSSSYNEQFF. The CDR3, as DNA: TGTGCCAGCAGTTTTTGGGGGACAGGGTCGAGCTCCTACAATGAGCAGTTCTTC.

CDR3 residues: CASSTPRGGQETQYF. The CDR3 DNA follows: TGTGCCAGCTCAACCCCGAGGGGGGGCCAAGAGACCCAGTACTTC. The V and J genes are TRBV18 and TRBJ2-5, with a weak D call TRBD2 (7 bases). The CDR3 contains 15 residues. Germline V gives CDR1 KGHSH, CDR2 LQKENI. Between the trimmed V and J ends, which lost 5 bases and 1 base, there was a span of 14 bases.

V and J are TRBV5-4 and TRBJ2-5, with D perhaps matching TRBD2 (6 bases). Trimming took 3 bases from V and 5 from J, leaving 14 bases between them. CDR3 length: 14 residues. Germline CDR1 is SGHNT and CDR2 is YYREEE (reference sequence). The CDR3 region has the DNA TGTGCCAGCAGCTCACTCCTTGGGAGGGAGACCCAGTACTTC. Its protein product is CASSSLLGRETQYF.

The CDR3 nucleotides read TGCGCCAGCAGCCAAGGATACAGGGCCCCTGAAGCTTTCTTT. Encoded protein: CASSQGYRAPEAFF. This rearrangement joins TRBV4-3 to TRBJ1-1, with D maybe TRBD1 (6 bases). CDR1 is LGHNA, CDR2 YSLEER, per germline. V gave up 1 base and J gave up 6 bases, with 12 bases separating them. The CDR3 spans 14 residues.

A few counts support this clone. The chain carries TRBV30 and TRBJ1-4; maybe TRBD1 (6 bases). Trimming stripped 1 base from V and 6 bases from J, with 12 bases between. The CDR3 is 14 residues long. Per germline, CDR1 GTSNPN and CDR2 SVGIG (reference sequence). The CDR3 DNA sequence: TGTGCCTGGAGTGGACAGGTTGGGGATGAAAAACTGTTTTTT. It codes for CAWSGQVGDEKLFF.